This passage covers 27 T cell receptor beta chains from one sample sequenced in a study of cytotoxic CD8 clonotypes in ibrutinib-treated CLL. The protocol was immunoSEQ multiplex PCR, while the TCRdb copy is restricted to in-frame clones and leaves out a portion. The table records about 250,000 clones, 70% of them present only once. The source was PBMCs, collected after 24 months of ibrutinib treatment. The receptors originated from a human donor with chronic lymphocytic leukemia.

The rearrangement uses TRBV25-1 and TRBJ2-7; TRBD1 aligns across 9 bases. Trimming removed 3 bases from V and 2 bases from J; junction bases left unmatched: 5. Germline CDR1 reads MGHDK; CDR2 reads SYGVNS. The CDR3 consists of 15 residues. CDR3 bases: TGTGCCAGCAGTGACGGGACAGGGTCCCCCTACGAGCAGTACTTC. Its translation: CASSDGTGSPYEQYF.

Notes on this clone: The same CDR3 can be traced to other DNA sequences in this sample. V gene TRBV9 combines with J gene TRBJ1-1; maybe TRBD1 (5 bases). The CDR3 sequence is 13 residues long. The V and J ends lost 2 bases and 2 bases respectively, with 7 bases between them. Germline V gives CDR1 SGDLS, CDR2 YYNGEE. CDR3 protein: CASSVQGNTEAFF. In DNA form, the CDR3 reads TGTGCCAGCAGCGTTCAGGGAAACACTGAAGCTTTCTTT.

This clone was counted a few times. The chain uses TRBV6-5 and TRBJ2-7, with 11 bases aligning to TRBD2. The CDR3 runs 15 residues. CDR1 is MNHEY and CDR2 is SVGAGI in the germline V gene. The J segment lost 3 bases and the V segment lost 5 bases, leaving 6 bases of the junction unmatched. CDR3 in DNA: TGTGCCAGCAGTCGACCGGGACTAGCGGACTACGAGCAGTACTTC. Translation gives CASSRPGLADYEQYF.

The chain is built from TRBV9 and TRBJ1-5; D call uncertain. Trimming took 3 bases from V and 3 from J, leaving 13 bases between them. Germline V lookup: CDR1 SGDLS, CDR2 YYNGEE. CDR3 length: 15 amino acids. CDR3 residues: CASSEWAIPNQPQHF. In DNA form, the CDR3 reads TGTGCCAGCAGCGAGTGGGCCATCCCCAATCAGCCCCAGCATTTT.

The rearrangement joins TRBV10-2 to TRBJ2-1; D gene unclear. The CDR3 covers 11 residues. V was trimmed by 2 bases and J by 8 bases, leaving 4 bases between them. Per germline, CDR1 WSHSY and CDR2 SAAADI. The CDR3 sequence: CASSEMDEQFF. The CDR3 DNA reads TGCGCCAGCAGTGAGATGGATGAGCAGTTCTTC.

CDR3 sequence (DNA): TGTGCCAGCAGCTTGGGGGGCAGGGGCTCGGTCGAAAAACTGTTTTTT. This codes for CASSLGGRGSVEKLFF. The chain is built from TRBV5-4 and TRBJ1-4, with D possibly being TRBD1 (6 bases). The CDR3 loop spans 16 amino acids. V was cut by 0 bases and J by 8 bases, with 17 bases left in between. Per the germline V gene, CDR1 is SGHNT and CDR2 is YYREEE (reference sequence).

V and J are TRBV18 and TRBJ2-7, with unresolved D. Per germline, CDR1 KGHSH and CDR2 LQKENI. V was shortened by 2 bases and J by 5 bases, with 10 bases between the two germline ends. The CDR3 extends over 13 amino acids. The CDR3 sequence: CASSPLEDHEQYF. The CDR3 DNA reads as TGTGCCAGCTCACCATTGGAAGACCACGAGCAGTACTTC.

The chain recombines TRBV9 with TRBJ2-1, with D maybe TRBD2 (6 bases). The CDR3 covers 16 residues. Trimming removed 0 bases from V and 0 bases from J, with 10 bases in between. Germline-derived CDR1 and CDR2 are SGDLS and YYNGEE. The CDR3 loop reads CASSVVGGGSYNEQFF. The CDR3 DNA sequence: TGTGCCAGCAGCGTAGTGGGGGGAGGCTCCTACAATGAGCAGTTCTTC.

The rearrangement joins TRBV6-5 to TRBJ2-5; D ambiguous. CDR1 is MNHEY and CDR2 is SVGAGI in the germline V gene. V was clipped by 5 bases and J by 4 bases, with 11 bases between them. The CDR3 is 13 amino acids. Written as DNA, the CDR3 is TGTGCCAGCAGTCGGACGGTCGGAGAGACCCAGTACTTC. Translation: CASSRTVGETQYF.

The V and J genes are TRBV6-5 and TRBJ2-3; 7 bases align to TRBD2. The CDR3 covers 16 residues. The J segment lost 0 bases and the V segment lost 2 bases, leaving 5 bases of the junction unmatched. CDR1 and CDR2 from the germline V gene are MNHEY and SVGAGI. The CDR3 DNA reads as TGTGCCAGCAGTTACGCGGGACTAAAGAGCACAGATACGCAGTATTTT. Translation: CASSYAGLKSTDTQYF.

The table lists this clone with a count of one. This rearrangement joins TRBV30 to TRBJ1-1; D remains unclear. The germline CDR1 and CDR2 sequences are GTSNPN and SVGIG (reference sequence). V was trimmed by 4 bases and J by 6 bases, leaving 15 bases between them. This CDR3 comprises 13 residues. The CDR3 DNA is TGTGCCTGGAACCCCGGGCTCCTTTCTGAAGCTTTCTTT. Translated: CAWNPGLLSEAFF.

The genes are TRBV11-1 and TRBJ1-1; D is possibly TRBD1 (5 bases). The V end lost 2 bases, the J end lost 4 bases, and 11 bases lay between the germline ends. CDR1 SGHAT and CDR2 FQDESV come from the germline V gene (reference sequence). The CDR3 is made up of 14 amino acids. CDR3 region: CASSLTMGPTEAFF. The DNA of the CDR3 is TGTGCCAGCAGCTTAACTATGGGGCCCACTGAAGCTTTCTTT. Drawing the rest from reference TRBV11-1 and TRBJ1-1, the complete variable domain is EAEVAQSPRYKITEKSQAVAFWCDPISGHATLYWYRQILGQGPELLVQFQDESVVDDSQLPKDRFSAERLKGVDSTLKIQPAELGDSAMYLCASSLTMGPTEAFFGQGTRLTVV.

This clone was found once. The rearrangement links TRBV25-1 to TRBJ1-1; a weak D match, TRBD1 (5 bases). The V gene's germline CDR1 is MGHDK and CDR2 SYGVNS. Deletions cut 2 bases from V and 6 bases from J, with 19 bases between. The CDR3 has 16 amino acids. CDR3 loop: CASSETGRAGGAEAFF. CDR3 in DNA: TGTGCCAGCAGTGAAACAGGCAGGGCGGGAGGCGCTGAAGCTTTCTTT.

Only a few counts were recorded for this clone. The V call is TRBV4-3, the J call TRBJ2-5; D may be TRBD2 (6 bases). The germline V gene encodes CDR1 LGHNA and CDR2 YSLEER. V was pared by 1 base and J by 5 bases, with 11 bases between. The CDR3 is 14 amino acids. CDR3 sequence reads: CASSQGSGEETQYF. In nucleotides, the CDR3 is TGCGCCAGCAGCCAAGGCTCGGGGGAGGAGACCCAGTACTTC.

The chain recombines TRBV6-5 with TRBJ1-1; possibly TRBD1 for D (6 bases). Per germline, CDR1 MNHEY and CDR2 SVGAGI. Trimming removed 6 bases at V and 1 base at J, with 9 bases between. The CDR3 is 13 amino acids. Here the CDR3 reads CASRGGRNTEAFF. The CDR3 nucleotides are TGTGCCAGCAGGGGGGGCAGGAACACTGAAGCTTTCTTT.

The chain is built from TRBV5-1 and TRBJ2-1; D is possibly TRBD1 (5 bases). Per the germline V gene, CDR1 is SGHRS and CDR2 is YFSETQ. The CDR3 is made up of 15 amino acids. V dropped 4 bases and J dropped 6 bases, with 17 bases sitting between them. The CDR3 bases are TGCGCCAGCAGCGGGGCCGGGTACCTAGTCAATGAGCAGTTCTTC. Amino acids: CASSGAGYLVNEQFF.

The chain combines TRBV7-9 with TRBJ1-4; 9 bases line up with TRBD1. In germline, CDR1 is SEHNR, CDR2 FQNEAQ (reference sequence). The CDR3 runs 14 residues. J lost 13 bases, V lost 6 bases, and 12 bases had no gene match. The CDR3 DNA sequence: TGTGCCAGCAGTTCCCCGGGACAGGGAAATGGACTGTTTTTT. Its protein is CASSSPGQGNGLFF.

The chain couples TRBV7-9 to TRBJ2-5, with 7 nucleotides matching TRBD2. The CDR3 is made up of 15 amino acids. V shed 5 bases, J shed 0 bases, and the junction held 6 bases outside the gene matches. Germline CDR1 is SEHNR and CDR2 is FQNEAQ (reference sequence). The CDR3 reads CASSRTRGNQETQYF. In DNA, the CDR3 is TGTGCCAGCAGCCGGACTAGAGGCAACCAAGAGACCCAGTACTTC. Looking up the rest from reference TRBV7-9 and TRBJ2-5 gives the full variable domain: DTGVSQNPRHKITKRGQNVTFRCDPISEHNRLYWYRQTLGQGPEFLTYFQNEAQLEKSRLLSDRFSAERPKGSFSTLEIQRTEQGDSAMYLCASSRTRGNQETQYFGPGTRLLVL.

The V call is TRBV25-1, the J call TRBJ2-7; D ambiguous. The V gene's germline CDR1 is MGHDK and CDR2 SYGVNS. The CDR3 is 15 residues long. Trimming removed 2 bases at V and 3 bases at J, with 14 bases between. The CDR3: CASSENRDGIYEQYF. The CDR3 DNA follows: TGTGCCAGCAGTGAAAATCGTGATGGGATCTACGAGCAGTACTTC.

This clone was picked up one time. The chain recombines TRBV9 with TRBJ2-1, with 12 bases fitting TRBD2. With V trimmed by 0 bases and J by 8 bases, 6 bases remained unmatched. Looked up from germline, CDR1 is SGDLS and CDR2 is YYNGEE. The CDR3 length is 16 residues. The CDR3 region is CASSVGLAGGEDEQFF. CDR3 sequence (DNA): TGTGCCAGCAGCGTAGGTCTAGCGGGAGGGGAAGATGAGCAGTTCTTC.

This clone was counted only a few times. The chain joins TRBV5-1 to TRBJ1-1, with 10 nucleotides matching TRBD1. J gave up 8 bases and V 3 bases, and 4 bases lay outside the gene matches. CDR3 size: 13 residues. Germline CDR1 is SGHRS and CDR2 is YFSETQ. The CDR3, as DNA: TGCGCCAGCAGCTACGGGACAGGGGAGGAAGCTTTCTTT. Protein: CASSYGTGEEAFF.

This chain uses TRBV29-1 with TRBJ2-1; D is undetermined. The V end was cut by 3 bases, the J end by 0 bases, with 6 bases between. The germline V gene encodes CDR1 SQVTM and CDR2 ANQGSEA. The CDR3 is 13 residues long. The CDR3 spells CSVDESSYNEQFF. The CDR3 DNA follows: TGCAGCGTTGACGAGAGCTCCTACAATGAGCAGTTCTTC.

This clone turned up a few times. An end of the junction differs from the germline gene, which may be a read error. The chain combines TRBV28 with TRBJ2-7; weak D call: TRBD2 (7 bases). Per germline, CDR1 MDHEN and CDR2 SYDVKM. The CDR3 covers 13 residues. The CDR3 here is CASSLRGGTGPNF. The CDR3 DNA reads TGTGCCAGCAGTTTAAGGGGGGGGACGGGACCGAACTTC.

This sequence joins TRBV18 and TRBJ1-5; the D gene is possibly TRBD1 (5 bases). The CDR3 is made up of 13 amino acids. The V gene lost 8 bases and the J gene lost 5 bases, with 13 bases spanning the gap. CDR1 KGHSH and CDR2 LQKENI come from the germline V gene. The CDR3 DNA is TGTGCCAGCGCGTCCACGGGGGATCAGCCCCAGCATTTT. This gives the protein CASASTGDQPQHF.

This chain joins TRBV2 and TRBJ1-2; no clear D. V was shortened by 3 bases and J by 3 bases, with 11 bases between the two germline ends. The CDR3 is 14 amino acids. Germline V gives CDR1 SNHLY, CDR2 FYNNEI. The CDR3 DNA reads as TGTGCCAGCAGTGAGTCAATCCCTTACTATGGCTACACCTTC. It specifies CASSESIPYYGYTF.

The J gene is TRBJ2-5, the V gene TRBV11-2; no clear D. The CDR3 runs to 14 residues. From germline, CDR1 is SGHAT and CDR2 FQNNGV. V lost 1 base to trimming and J lost 4 bases, with 10 bases between them. The chain's CDR3 is CASSLAHTAETQYF. Here the CDR3 DNA reads TGTGCCAGCAGCTTAGCCCATACAGCAGAGACCCAGTACTTC.

CDR3 sequence: CSVEPNSVGVRGTASAGTQYF. The CDR3 DNA is TGCAGCGTTGAACCTAATTCCGTAGGGGTGCGTGGGACAGCATCTGCGGGGACCCAGTACTTC. The rearrangement uses TRBV29-1 and TRBJ2-5, with TRBD1 matching over 7 bases. The CDR3 covers 21 residues. CDR1 is SQVTM, CDR2 ANQGSEA, per germline. Losses at the gene ends were 2 bases for V and 7 bases for J; bases not matched to a gene: 31.